The T cell receptor beta chain under discussion was sequenced for a study of blood T cell repertoires in COVID-19. Study information: Acute-phase and convalescent COVID-19 samples originated in the United States, Italy and Spain. PBMCs, B-cell-depleted T cells, or T cells were the source of the cDNA or gDNA that made up the material.

V was clipped by 5 bases and J by 4 bases; unmatched bases: 4. The CDR3 length is 13 residues. CDR1 and CDR2 from the germline V gene are SEHNR and FQNEAQ (reference sequence). The authors' processing: Reference gene primer amplification yielded estimated nucleated cell counts. The data were produced by immunoSEQ multiplex PCR, yet TCRdb's version contains in-frame clones alone and is incomplete. The DNA was the basis for D and trimming; V, J and clone size are from that table. In the table there are about 170,000 clones, around four fifths of which are singletons. The rearrangement uses TRBV7-9 and TRBJ2-7; 8 bases align to TRBD1. Sequencing used peripheral blood. The sequence came from a man in his forties who had recovered from COVID-19. The CDR3: CASSAGGAYEQYF. The CDR3 coding sequence is TGTGCCAGCAGCGCAGGGGGCGCGTACGAGCAGTACTTC.